Detailed here is one TCR beta chain. Its target is not known. The data originate from a study of OX40 agonist ivuxolimab in advanced cancers. Study summary: The drug used for patients, ivuxolimab, was an agonistic anti-OX40 (CD134) antibody. One patient with hepatocellular carcinoma and two with cutaneous melanoma, three in all, had partial responses.

At cycle 4 day 1, cycle 7 day 1, and baseline, blood was sampled. The CDR3 consists of 13 residues. Germline V lookup: CDR1 LNHDA, CDR2 SQIVND (reference sequence). V was clipped by 7 bases and J by 3 bases, with 12 bases between them. The method was immunoSEQ multiplex PCR; TCRdb's version includes in-frame clones alone and lacks a portion of them. The sample consists of around 110,000 clones, about 94% of them appearing once. Study results and limitations: Clonal expansion by week 6 occurred in CD4+ and CD8+ blood T cells (at 0.1 to 3.0 mg/kg).

This chain connects TRBV19 to TRBJ1-2; maybe TRBD1 (5 bases). Sample: CD4+ or CD8+ T cells sorted from blood, taken in a trial of the OX40 agonist ivuxolimab. This clonotype was obtained from an adult with an advanced solid tumor such as melanoma, head and neck, liver or kidney cancer. This CDR3 reads CASKGGDDYGYTF. The CDR3 DNA reads TGTGCCAGTAAGGGTGGGGACGACTATGGCTACACCTTC.